This T cell receptor (beta chain) was recovered during a study of OX40 agonist ivuxolimab in advanced cancers. Libraries were prepared by immunoSEQ multiplex PCR; TCRdb keeps only in-frame clonotypes and omits some of them. The repertoire holds roughly 60,000 clones, with nearly 85% as singletons. The CDR3 consists of 15 residues. Trimming pared 1 base from V and 3 bases from J, leaving 13 bases between. Germline-derived CDR1 and CDR2 are SGHVS and FQNEAQ. This chain connects TRBV7-8 to TRBJ2-7; D is possibly TRBD1 (6 bases). The TCR originated in an adult with an advanced solid tumor such as melanoma, head and neck, liver or kidney cancer. Specimen: CD4+ or CD8+ T cells sorted from blood, collected in a trial of the OX40 agonist ivuxolimab. The CDR3 reads CASSLVTGELYEQYF. The DNA for the CDR3 is TGTGCCAGCAGCTTAGTGACAGGAGAACTCTACGAGCAGTACTTC.